This passage covers 25 T cell receptor beta chains from one sample sequenced in a study of T cells in Graves' hyperthyroidism and ophthalmopathy. There were TCR beta CDR3 regions amplified from RNA transcripts. The HTBI primer set served for first-round RT-PCR of the TCR CDR3. TCRdb passed the multiplex PCR reads through MiXCR, listing each CDR3 protein once. The sample lists some 600,000 distinct CDR3 sequences; approximately 15% were seen once. Sequenced sample: blood. Receptor source: a woman in her thirties with Graves' hyperthyroidism that later progressed to Graves' ophthalmopathy.

This clonotype was observed a few times. The rearrangement uses TRBV4-1 and TRBJ1-5; D gene uncertain. Trimming left V 4 bases short and J 9 bases short, with 13 bases between. The CDR3 contains 13 residues. The germline CDR1 and CDR2 sequences are MGHRA and YSYEKL. CDR3 residues: CASSRVMASPQHF. The DNA of the CDR3 is TGCGCCAGCAGCCGAGTCATGGCGTCGCCCCAGCATTTT.

This clonotype came up many times. The CDR3 nucleotides are TGTGCCGTCGTCGAGGGTAAACGGGCAGATACGCAGTATTTT. It specifies CAVVEGKRADTQYF. The J gene is TRBJ2-3, the V gene TRBV7-2; D might be TRBD2 (5 bases). The V gene's germline CDR1 is SGHTA and CDR2 FQGNSA. V was pared by 11 bases and J by 4 bases, with 19 bases between. The CDR3 is made up of 14 amino acids.

This clonotype was seen at least ten times. The chain carries TRBV7-2 and TRBJ2-1; 11 nucleotides line up with TRBD2. The V and J ends lost 3 bases and 1 base, in that order; junction bases with no gene match: 5. The CDR3 is made up of 17 amino acids. Germline CDR1 is SGHTA and CDR2 is FQGNSA. The CDR3 here is CASSFIAGGLSYNEQFF. The CDR3 DNA reads as TGTGCCAGCAGCTTTATAGCGGGAGGGTTGTCCTACAATGAGCAGTTCTTC.

This clonotype was seen repeatedly, ten times or more. V usage is TRBV12-3 or TRBV12-4 and J usage is TRBJ2-1; TRBD1 matches 8 bases. The ends lost 3 bases at V and 6 bases at J; junction bases unmatched: 7. The CDR3 has 15 amino acids. The CDR3 reads CASSLSGTGSNEQFF. CDR3 DNA: TGTGCCAGCAGTTTGTCTGGGACAGGAAGCAATGAGCAGTTCTTC.

Many counts were recorded for this clonotype. The chain employs TRBV12-3 or TRBV12-4 and TRBJ1-6, with 8 bases lining up with TRBD1. V trimming: 1 base; J trimming: 10 bases; junction bases outside the gene matches: 3. The CDR3 has 14 amino acids. The chain's CDR3 is CASSLEQGGSPLHF. The CDR3 DNA reads TGTGCCAGCAGTTTAGAACAGGGGGGCTCACCCCTCCACTTT.

The table lists this clonotype with a few counts. A much larger clone lies a single base off, so this may be a read error. The chain uses TRBV2 and TRBJ2-3; TRBD2 matches 9 bases. The CDR3 sequence is 14 residues long. V shed 2 bases, J shed 5 bases, and the junction held 2 bases outside the gene matches. Germline loops: CDR1 SNHLY, CDR2 FYNNEI. CDR3 residues: CASSELLAGDTQYF. CDR3 bases: TGTGCCAGCAGTGAACTACTAGCGGGAGATACGCAGTATTTT.

This clonotype was seen a handful of times. The chain combines TRBV28 with TRBJ2-4, with 9 positions matching TRBD1. The CDR3 consists of 14 residues. Germline assignment: CDR1 MDHEN and CDR2 SYDVKM. The V and J ends lost 6 bases and 1 base, in that order; junction bases with no gene match: 1. The CDR3 is CASSGTGAKNIQYF. The CDR3 coding sequence is TGTGCCAGCAGCGGGACAGGGGCCAAAAACATTCAGTACTTC.

This clonotype has only a few counts. V and J are TRBV29-1 and TRBJ1-3; tentatively, D is TRBD1 (5 bases). From germline, CDR1 is SQVTM and CDR2 ANQGSEA. Trimming removed 7 bases at V and 0 bases at J, with 16 bases between. The CDR3 contains 15 residues. CDR3 region: CSAASDSSSGNTIYF. CDR3 in DNA: TGCAGCGCCGCGTCCGACAGCTCCTCTGGAAACACCATATATTTT.

Concerning this clonotype: The germline gene is not matched at one end of the junction; a read error may be the cause. The chain employs TRBV7-9 and TRBJ1-1; tentatively, D is TRBD1 (5 bases). The CDR3 has 12 residues. Germline CDR1 reads SEHNR; CDR2 reads FQNEAQ (reference sequence). The CDR3 is CACQQVLTEVFF. CDR3 bases: TGTGCCTGCCAACAGGTCCTCACTGAAGTTTTCTTT.

This clonotype occurred many times. The chain joins TRBV5-6 to TRBJ1-2; the match to TRBD1 covers 7 bases. Trimming removed 4 bases from V and 4 bases from J; junction bases left unmatched: 13. Germline CDR1 SGHDT, CDR2 YYEEEE. This CDR3 comprises 16 residues. DNA for the CDR3: TGTGCCAGCAGCCCTCACTTGGAGGGACAGATCTATGGCTACACCTTC. It is translated as CASSPHLEGQIYGYTF. The whole variable domain, remainder taken from reference TRBV5-6 and TRBJ1-2, is DAGVTQSPTHLIKTRGQQVTLRCSPKSGHDTVSWYQQALGQGPQFIFQYYEEEERQRGNFPDRFSGHQFPNYSSELNVNALLLGDSALYLCASSPHLEGQIYGYTFGSGTRLTVV.

The rearrangement links TRBV11-2 to TRBJ2-3, with D unresolved. V was pared by 1 base and J by 5 bases, with 13 bases between. The CDR3 is made up of 15 amino acids. The V gene's germline CDR1 is SGHAT and CDR2 FQNNGV. Written as DNA, the CDR3 is TGTGCCAGCAGCTTAGGGCTTGGCCCCGAAGATACGCAGTATTTT. This sequence encodes CASSLGLGPEDTQYF.

There are many counts of this clonotype. The rearrangement joins TRBV20-1 to TRBJ2-7; D might be TRBD2 (5 bases). CDR3 length: 13 residues. Germline V gives CDR1 DFQATT, CDR2 SNEGSKA (reference sequence). Trimming stripped 4 bases from V and 2 bases from J, with 12 bases between. The CDR3 nucleotides are TGCAGTGCTATACCGCGGGTCCCCTACGAGCAGTACTTC. The encoded protein is CSAIPRVPYEQYF.

The V and J genes are TRBV7-9 and TRBJ2-7; 10 bases align to TRBD1. V gave up 5 bases and J gave up 0 bases; unmatched junction bases: 7. Per the germline V gene, CDR1 is SEHNR and CDR2 is FQNEAQ (reference sequence). There are 16 residues in the CDR3. CDR3 nucleotides: TGTGCCAGCAGCCCGGGACAGGGGACTTCCTCCTACGAGCAGTACTTC. Protein: CASSPGQGTSSYEQYF.

The J gene is TRBJ2-6, the V gene TRBV7-2; no clear D. Trimming cost V 3 bases and J 0 bases, with 6 bases left between them. This CDR3 spans 15 amino acids. CDR1 is SGHTA and CDR2 is FQGNSA in the germline V gene. The CDR3 is CASSFSSSGANVLTF. The CDR3 DNA reads TGTGCCAGCAGCTTCTCCAGCTCTGGGGCCAACGTCCTGACTTTC. Complete variable domain (other parts from reference TRBV7-2 and TRBJ2-6): GAGVSQSPSNKVTEKGKDVELRCDPISGHTALYWYRQSLGQGLEFLIYFQGNSAPDKSGLPSDRFSAERTGGSVSTLTIQRTQQEDSAVYLCASSFSSSGANVLTFGAGSRLTVL.

This clonotype was seen at least ten times. CDR3 nucleotides: TGTGCCAGCAGTGAGAGACAGGGGAACCTCGAGCAGTACTTC. This translates into CASSERQGNLEQYF. V and J are TRBV6-1 and TRBJ2-7, with TRBD1 matching over 8 bases. The V segment lost 3 bases and the J segment 6 bases; nucleotides outside the gene matches: 7. The CDR3 contains 14 residues. Germline loops: CDR1 MNHNS, CDR2 SASEGT.

Note on this clonotype: A read error may explain this, as a much larger clone is one base away. The genes are TRBV20-1 and TRBJ2-2; 10 nucleotides match TRBD2. The CDR3 contains 19 residues. Germline-derived CDR1 and CDR2 are DFQATT and SNEGSKA (reference sequence). The CDR3: CSADFTGTSEPNRGGDLFF. CDR3 nucleotides: TGCAGTGCCGACTTTACCGGGACTAGCGAACCTAACAGGGGGGGGGATCTGTTTTTT.

This rearrangement joins TRBV2 to TRBJ2-2, with TRBD1 identical over 7 bases. CDR1 SNHLY and CDR2 FYNNEI come from the germline V gene. The CDR3 is 15 amino acids. V dropped 7 bases and J dropped 3; count of bases not matched to a gene: 8. DNA of the CDR3: TGTGCCAGCAAGCTACAGGGGCCAGACACCGGGGAGCTGTTTTTT. It specifies CASKLQGPDTGELFF.

This clonotype was seen ten or more times. DNA for the CDR3: TGTGCCAGCACCCCCTTTGGGACTAGTTTCAATGAGCAGTTCTTC. Residues: CASTPFGTSFNEQFF. This chain links TRBV12-3 or TRBV12-4 with TRBJ2-1; TRBD2 matches 8 bases. The V segment lost 7 bases and the J segment 6 bases; nucleotides outside the gene matches: 11. This CDR3 has 15 residues.

This clonotype was recorded a few times. The chain recombines TRBV10-3 with TRBJ2-1; D may be TRBD2 (5 bases). The V gene lost 7 bases and the J gene lost 8 bases, with 15 bases spanning the gap. CDR3 size: 13 residues. The germline gives CDR1 ENHRY, CDR2 SYGVKD. This chain's CDR3 is CAITGRPGDEQFF. The CDR3 nucleotides read TGTGCCATCACCGGTCGGCCCGGGGATGAGCAGTTCTTC.

About this clonotype: This may arise from a read error, as a much more abundant clone is one base away. The J gene is TRBJ1-1, the V gene TRBV7-2, with 7 positions matching TRBD1. Per germline, CDR1 SGHTA and CDR2 FQGNSA. The CDR3 spans 15 residues. The CDR3 region is CASSPGQSMNTKAFF. CDR3 bases: TGTGCCAGCAGCCCGGGACAGTCCATGAACACTAAAGCTTTCTTT.

This clonotype was found many times. The chain combines TRBV30 with TRBJ2-4; D unclear. From germline, CDR1 is GTSNPN and CDR2 SVGIG (reference sequence). Trimming pared 1 base from V and 0 bases from J, leaving 4 bases between. The CDR3 has 13 residues. The CDR3 nucleotides read TGTGCCTGGAGTGCGGTAGCCAAAAACATTCAGTACTTC. Protein product: CAWSAVAKNIQYF.

In this sample, this clonotype turned up a few times. The germline gene is not matched at one end of the junction; a read error may be the cause. The CDR3 sequence is CASSLEGRPPVNKQFF. CDR3 DNA sequence: TGTGCCAGCAGCTTGGAGGGTAGGCCTCCCGTCAATAAGCAGTTCTTC. The chain recombines TRBV5-6 with TRBJ2-1; D is uncertain. Germline loops: CDR1 SGHDT, CDR2 YYEEEE. This CDR3 has 16 amino acids.

This clonotype was seen repeatedly, ten times or more. The chain joins TRBV20-1 to TRBJ2-4; TRBD1 agrees at 7 bases. This CDR3 is 17 amino acids long. Trimming removed 5 bases from V and 0 bases from J; junction bases left unmatched: 13. Germline CDR1 and CDR2: DFQATT and SNEGSKA (reference sequence). The CDR3 spells CSAFSTPGDRAKNIQYF. For the CDR3, the DNA is TGCAGTGCTTTTTCCACTCCAGGGGACAGAGCCAAAAACATTCAGTACTTC.

This clonotype was recorded at least ten times. The DNA for the CDR3 is TGTGCCAGCAGCTTCGGGGGATCCGGCTACACCTTC. Protein sequence: CASSFGGSGYTF. V and J are TRBV12-3 or TRBV12-4 and TRBJ1-2, with D tentatively TRBD1 (5 bases). The V end lost 6 bases, the J end lost 8 bases, and 13 bases lay between the germline ends. The CDR3 has 12 residues.

Ten or more counts support this clonotype. The rearrangement links TRBV11-3 to TRBJ2-2; 12 nucleotides match TRBD2. CDR3 length equals 15 residues. Looked up from germline, CDR1 is SGHNT and CDR2 is YENEEA. V lost 6 bases and J lost 7; bases outside the gene matches: 6. The CDR3 loop reads CASSMTSGRIGELFF. The CDR3 coding sequence is TGTGCCAGCAGTATGACTAGCGGGAGAATCGGGGAGCTGTTTTTT.